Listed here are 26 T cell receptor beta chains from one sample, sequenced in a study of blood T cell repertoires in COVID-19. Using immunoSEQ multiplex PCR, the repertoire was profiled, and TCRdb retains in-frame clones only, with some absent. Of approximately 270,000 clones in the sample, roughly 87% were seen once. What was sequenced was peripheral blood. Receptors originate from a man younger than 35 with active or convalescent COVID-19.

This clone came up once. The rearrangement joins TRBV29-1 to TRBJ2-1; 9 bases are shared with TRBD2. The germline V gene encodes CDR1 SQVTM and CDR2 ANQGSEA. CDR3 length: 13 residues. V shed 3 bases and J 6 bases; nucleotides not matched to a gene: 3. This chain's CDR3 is CSVDSAGGNEQFF. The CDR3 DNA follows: TGCAGCGTTGATTCAGCGGGAGGCAATGAGCAGTTCTTC.

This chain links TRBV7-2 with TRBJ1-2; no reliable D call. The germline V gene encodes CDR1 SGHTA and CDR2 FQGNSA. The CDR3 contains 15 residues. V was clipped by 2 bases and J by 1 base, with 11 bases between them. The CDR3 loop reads CASSLTVIDNYGYTF. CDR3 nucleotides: TGTGCCAGCAGCTTAACAGTTATTGATAACTATGGCTACACCTTC.

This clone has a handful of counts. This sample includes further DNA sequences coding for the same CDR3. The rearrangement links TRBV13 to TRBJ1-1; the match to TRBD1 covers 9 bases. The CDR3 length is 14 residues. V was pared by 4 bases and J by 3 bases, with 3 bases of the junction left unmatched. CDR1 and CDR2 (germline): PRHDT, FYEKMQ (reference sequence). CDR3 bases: TGTGCCAGCAGCTCTCGGACAGGGGACACTGAAGCTTTCTTT. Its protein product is CASSSRTGDTEAFF.

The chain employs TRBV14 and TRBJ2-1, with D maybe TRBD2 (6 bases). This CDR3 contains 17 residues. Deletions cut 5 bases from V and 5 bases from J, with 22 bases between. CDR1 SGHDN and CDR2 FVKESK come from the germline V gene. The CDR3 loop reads CASSEFKGLPSNNEQFF. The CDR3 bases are TGTGCCAGCAGCGAGTTTAAGGGACTCCCATCAAACAATGAGCAGTTCTTC.

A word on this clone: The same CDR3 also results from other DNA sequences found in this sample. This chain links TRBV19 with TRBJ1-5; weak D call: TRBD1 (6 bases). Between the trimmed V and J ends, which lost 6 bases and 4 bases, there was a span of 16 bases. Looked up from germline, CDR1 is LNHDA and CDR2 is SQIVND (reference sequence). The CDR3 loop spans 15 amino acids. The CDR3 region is CASRGGQGGNQPQHF. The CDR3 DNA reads TGTGCCAGTAGGGGGGGCCAGGGAGGGAATCAGCCCCAGCATTTT.

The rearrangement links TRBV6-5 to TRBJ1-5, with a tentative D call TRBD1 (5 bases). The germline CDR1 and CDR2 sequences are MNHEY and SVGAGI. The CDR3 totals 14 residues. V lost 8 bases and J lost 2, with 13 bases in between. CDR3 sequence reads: CASLGVQGNQPQHF. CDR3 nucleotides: TGTGCCAGCCTAGGGGTGCAGGGCAATCAGCCCCAGCATTTT.

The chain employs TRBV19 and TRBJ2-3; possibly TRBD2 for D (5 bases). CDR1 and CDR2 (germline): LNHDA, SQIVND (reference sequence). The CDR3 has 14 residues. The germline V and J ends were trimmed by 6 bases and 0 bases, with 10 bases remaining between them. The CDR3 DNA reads TGTGCCAGTAGAACCGGGATTAGCACAGATACGCAGTATTTT. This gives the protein CASRTGISTDTQYF. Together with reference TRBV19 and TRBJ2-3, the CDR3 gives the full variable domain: DGGITQSPKYLFRKEGQNVTLSCEQNLNHDAMYWYRQDPGQGLRLIYYSQIVNDFQKGDIAEGYSVSREKKESFPLTVTSAQKNPTAFYLCASRTGISTDTQYFGPGTRLTVL.

CDR3 sequence reads: CAISGRVETGELFF. CDR3 nucleotides: TGTGCCATCAGTGGTAGAGTCGAAACCGGGGAGCTGTTTTTT. The chain uses TRBV10-3 and TRBJ2-2; D is unresolved. The germline gives CDR1 ENHRY, CDR2 SYGVKD. V was cut by 4 bases and J by 5 bases, with 11 bases left in between. The CDR3 spans 14 residues.

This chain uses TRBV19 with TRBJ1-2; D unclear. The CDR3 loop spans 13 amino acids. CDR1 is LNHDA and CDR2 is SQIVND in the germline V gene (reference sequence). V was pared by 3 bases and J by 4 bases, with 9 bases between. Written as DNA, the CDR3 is TGTGCCAGTAGTATTCAACCTAGCTATGGCTACACCTTC. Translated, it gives CASSIQPSYGYTF. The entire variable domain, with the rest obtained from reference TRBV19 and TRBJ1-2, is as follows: DGGITQSPKYLFRKEGQNVTLSCEQNLNHDAMYWYRQDPGQGLRLIYYSQIVNDFQKGDIAEGYSVSREKKESFPLTVTSAQKNPTAFYLCASSIQPSYGYTFGSGTRLTVV.

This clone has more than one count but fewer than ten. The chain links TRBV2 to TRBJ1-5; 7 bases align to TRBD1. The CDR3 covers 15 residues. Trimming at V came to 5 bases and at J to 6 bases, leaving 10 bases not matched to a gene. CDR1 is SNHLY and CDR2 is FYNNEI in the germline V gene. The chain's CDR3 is CASSYIGTEAQPQHF. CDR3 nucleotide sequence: TGTGCCAGCAGTTATATCGGGACAGAGGCTCAGCCCCAGCATTTT.

The DNA of the CDR3 is TGCGCCAGCAGCTCGGGACAGGACTATGGCTACACCTTC. This codes for CASSSGQDYGYTF. The chain recombines TRBV5-1 with TRBJ1-2; 8 positions match TRBD1. V dropped 3 bases and J dropped 3; count of bases not matched to a gene: 1. Germline CDR1 is SGHRS and CDR2 is YFSETQ. The CDR3 totals 13 residues. Variable domain in full (rest from reference TRBV5-1 and TRBJ1-2): KAGVTQTPRYLIKTRGQQVTLSCSPISGHRSVSWYQQTPGQGLQFLFEYFSETQRNKGNFPGRFSGRQFSNSRSEMNVSTLELGDSALYLCASSSGQDYGYTFGSGTRLTVV.

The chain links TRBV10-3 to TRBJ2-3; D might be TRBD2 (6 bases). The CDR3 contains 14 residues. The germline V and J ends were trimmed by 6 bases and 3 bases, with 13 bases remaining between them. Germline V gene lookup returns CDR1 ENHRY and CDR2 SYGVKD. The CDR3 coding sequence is TGTGCCATCAGACCCTCTGGGGGGACAGATACGCAGTATTTT. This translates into CAIRPSGGTDTQYF.

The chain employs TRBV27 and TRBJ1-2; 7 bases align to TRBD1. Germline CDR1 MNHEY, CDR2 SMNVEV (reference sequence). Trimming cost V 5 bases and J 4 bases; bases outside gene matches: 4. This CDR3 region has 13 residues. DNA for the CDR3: TGTGCCAGCAGTCCGTCAGGGGGCTATGGCTACACCTTC. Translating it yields CASSPSGGYGYTF.

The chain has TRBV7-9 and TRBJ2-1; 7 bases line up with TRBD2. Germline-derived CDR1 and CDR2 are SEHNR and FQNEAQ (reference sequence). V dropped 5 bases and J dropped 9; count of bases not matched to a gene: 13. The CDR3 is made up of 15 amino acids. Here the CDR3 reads CASSISSSGGGEQFF. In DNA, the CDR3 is TGTGCCAGCAGCATCTCCAGCTCGGGGGGTGGTGAGCAGTTCTTC.

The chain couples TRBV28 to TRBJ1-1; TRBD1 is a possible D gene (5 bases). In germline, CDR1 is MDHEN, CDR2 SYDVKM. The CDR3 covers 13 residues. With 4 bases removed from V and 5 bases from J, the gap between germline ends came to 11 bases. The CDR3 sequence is CASSSQGWTEAFF. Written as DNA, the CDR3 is TGTGCCAGCAGTTCGCAGGGATGGACTGAAGCTTTCTTT. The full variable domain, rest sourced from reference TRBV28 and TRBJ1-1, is DVKVTQSSRYLVKRTGEKVFLECVQDMDHENMFWYRQDPGLGLRLIYFSYDVKMKEKGDIPEGYSVSREKKERFSLILESASTNQTSMYLCASSSQGWTEAFFGQGTRLTVV.

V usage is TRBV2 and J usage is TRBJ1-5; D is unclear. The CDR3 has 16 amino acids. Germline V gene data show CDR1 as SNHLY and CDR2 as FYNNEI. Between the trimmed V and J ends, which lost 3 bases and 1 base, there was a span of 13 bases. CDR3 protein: CASSDPPGRSNQPQHF. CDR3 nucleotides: TGTGCCAGCAGTGACCCCCCGGGAAGGAGCAATCAGCCCCAGCATTTT. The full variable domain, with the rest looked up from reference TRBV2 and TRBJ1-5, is EPEVTQTPSHQVTQMGQEVILRCVPISNHLYFYWYRQILGQKVEFLVSFYNNEISEKSEIFDDQFSVERPDGSNFTLKIRSTKLEDSAMYFCASSDPPGRSNQPQHFGDGTRLSIL.

CDR3 protein: CASSPPRGRNTGELFF. The CDR3 DNA follows: TGTGCCAGCTCACCACCCAGGGGGCGGAACACCGGGGAGCTGTTTTTT. J is TRBJ2-2 and V is TRBV18; 8 nucleotides match TRBD1. Germline trimming cut 0 bases from V and 1 base from J; bases unmatched to any gene: 1. This CDR3 contains 16 residues. The germline CDR1 and CDR2 sequences are KGHSH and LQKENI.

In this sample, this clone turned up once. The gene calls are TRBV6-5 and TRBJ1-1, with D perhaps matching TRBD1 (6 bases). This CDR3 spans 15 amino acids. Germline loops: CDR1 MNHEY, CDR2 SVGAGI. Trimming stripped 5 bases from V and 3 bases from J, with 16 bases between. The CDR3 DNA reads TGTGCCAGCAGTCCTCTACAGGGCGGTGACACTGAAGCTTTCTTT. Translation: CASSPLQGGDTEAFF.

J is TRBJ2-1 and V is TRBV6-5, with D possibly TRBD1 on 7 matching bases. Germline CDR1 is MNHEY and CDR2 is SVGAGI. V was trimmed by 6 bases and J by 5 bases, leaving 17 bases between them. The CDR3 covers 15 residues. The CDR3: CASSQGGPGNNEQFF. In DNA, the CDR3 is TGTGCCAGCAGCCAGGGGGGACCGGGTAACAATGAGCAGTTCTTC.

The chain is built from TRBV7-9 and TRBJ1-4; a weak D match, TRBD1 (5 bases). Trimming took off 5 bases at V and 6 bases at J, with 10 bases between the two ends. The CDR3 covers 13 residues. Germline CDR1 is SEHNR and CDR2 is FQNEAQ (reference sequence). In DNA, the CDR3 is TGTGCCAGCAGCAGAGGGGAGGATGAAAAACTGTTTTTT. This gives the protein CASSRGEDEKLFF.

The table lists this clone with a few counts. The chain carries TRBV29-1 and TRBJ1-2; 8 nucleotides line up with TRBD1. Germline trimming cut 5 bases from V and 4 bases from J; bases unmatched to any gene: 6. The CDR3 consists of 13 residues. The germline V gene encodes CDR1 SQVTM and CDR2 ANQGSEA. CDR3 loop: CSVRRGQGYGYTF. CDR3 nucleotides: TGCAGCGTTCGAAGAGGACAGGGCTATGGCTACACCTTC.

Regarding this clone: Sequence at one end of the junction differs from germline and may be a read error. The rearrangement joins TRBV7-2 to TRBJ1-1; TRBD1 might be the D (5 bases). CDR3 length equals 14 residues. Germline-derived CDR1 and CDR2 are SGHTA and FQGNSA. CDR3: CVSSFQDRNTEAFF. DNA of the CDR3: TGTGTCAGCAGCTTCCAAGACAGGAACACTGAAGCTTTCTTT.

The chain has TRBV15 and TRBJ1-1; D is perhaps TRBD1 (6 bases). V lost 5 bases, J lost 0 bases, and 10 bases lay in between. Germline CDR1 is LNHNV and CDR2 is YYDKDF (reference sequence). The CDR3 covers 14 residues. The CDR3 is CATSPGTLNTEAFF. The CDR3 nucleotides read TGTGCCACCAGCCCGGGGACATTGAACACTGAAGCTTTCTTT.

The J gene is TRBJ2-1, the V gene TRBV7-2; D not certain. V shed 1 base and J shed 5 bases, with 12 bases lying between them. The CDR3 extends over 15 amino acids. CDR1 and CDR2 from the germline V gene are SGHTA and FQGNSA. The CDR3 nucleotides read TGTGCCAGCAGCTTAGAGAGTTCCCAAAACAATGAGCAGTTCTTC. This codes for CASSLESSQNNEQFF.

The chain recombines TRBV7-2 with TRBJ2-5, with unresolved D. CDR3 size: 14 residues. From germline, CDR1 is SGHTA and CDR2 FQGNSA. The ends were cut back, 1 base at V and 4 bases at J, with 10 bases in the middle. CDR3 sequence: CASSLGTLRETQYF. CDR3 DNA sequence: TGTGCCAGCAGCTTAGGCACGTTGCGAGAGACCCAGTACTTC.

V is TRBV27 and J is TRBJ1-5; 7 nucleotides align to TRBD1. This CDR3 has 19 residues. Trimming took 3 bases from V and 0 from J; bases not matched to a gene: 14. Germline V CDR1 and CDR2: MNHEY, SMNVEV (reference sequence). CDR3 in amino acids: CASSLFSGGTGVSNQPQHF. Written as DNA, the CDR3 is TGTGCCAGCAGTTTGTTTTCGGGCGGAACAGGGGTTAGCAATCAGCCCCAGCATTTT.